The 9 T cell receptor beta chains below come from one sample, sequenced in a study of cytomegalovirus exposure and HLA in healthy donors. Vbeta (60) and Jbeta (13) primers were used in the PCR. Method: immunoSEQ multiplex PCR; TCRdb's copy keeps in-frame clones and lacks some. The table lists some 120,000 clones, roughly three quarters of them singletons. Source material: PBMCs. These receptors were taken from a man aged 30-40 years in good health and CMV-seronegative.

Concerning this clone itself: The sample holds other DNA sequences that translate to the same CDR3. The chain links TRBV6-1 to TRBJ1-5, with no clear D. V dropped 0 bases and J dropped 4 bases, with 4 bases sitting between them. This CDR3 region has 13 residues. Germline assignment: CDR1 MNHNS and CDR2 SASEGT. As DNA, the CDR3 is TGTGCCAGCAGTGAAGCCGGTAATCAGCCCCAGCATTTT. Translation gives CASSEAGNQPQHF.

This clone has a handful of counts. The CDR3 DNA follows: TGCGCCAGTTCATACGCCGAGACCGGGACACCATACGAGCAGTACTTC. Residues: CASSYAETGTPYEQYF. V usage is TRBV5-1 and J usage is TRBJ2-7, with a tentative D call TRBD1 (6 bases). There are 16 residues in the CDR3. The V end lost 8 bases, the J end lost 4 bases, and 25 bases lay between the germline ends. Germline V lookup: CDR1 SGHRS, CDR2 YFSETQ.

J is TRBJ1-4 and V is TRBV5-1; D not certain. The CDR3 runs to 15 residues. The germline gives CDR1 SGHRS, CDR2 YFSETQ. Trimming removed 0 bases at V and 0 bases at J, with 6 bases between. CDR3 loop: CASSLVGATNEKLFF. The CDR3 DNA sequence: TGCGCCAGCAGCTTGGTCGGAGCAACTAATGAAAAACTGTTTTTT.

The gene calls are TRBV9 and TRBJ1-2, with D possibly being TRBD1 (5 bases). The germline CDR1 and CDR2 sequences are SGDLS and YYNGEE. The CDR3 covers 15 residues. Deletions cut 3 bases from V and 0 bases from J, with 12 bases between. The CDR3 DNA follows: TGTGCCAGCAGCGCCCTATCAGGGACTAACTATGGCTACACCTTC. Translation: CASSALSGTNYGYTF.

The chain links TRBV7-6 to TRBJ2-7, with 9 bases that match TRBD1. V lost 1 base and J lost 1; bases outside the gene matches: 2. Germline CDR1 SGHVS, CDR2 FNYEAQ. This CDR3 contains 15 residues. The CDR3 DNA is TGTGCCAGCAGCTTAGAGACAGGGGGATCCTACGAGCAGTACTTC. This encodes CASSLETGGSYEQYF.

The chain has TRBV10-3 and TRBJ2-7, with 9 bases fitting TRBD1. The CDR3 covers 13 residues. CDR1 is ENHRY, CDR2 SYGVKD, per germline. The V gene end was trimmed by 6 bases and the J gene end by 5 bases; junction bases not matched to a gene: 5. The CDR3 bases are TGTGCCATCAGGGGGACAGGGTTTGACGAGCAGTACTTC. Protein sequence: CAIRGTGFDEQYF.

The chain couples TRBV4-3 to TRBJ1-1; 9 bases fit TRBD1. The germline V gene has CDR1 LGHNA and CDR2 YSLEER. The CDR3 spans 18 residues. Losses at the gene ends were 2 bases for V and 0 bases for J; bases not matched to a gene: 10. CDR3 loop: CASSQHTGTGILNTEAFF. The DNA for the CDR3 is TGCGCCAGCAGCCAACATACCGGGACAGGGATCTTGAACACTGAAGCTTTCTTT.

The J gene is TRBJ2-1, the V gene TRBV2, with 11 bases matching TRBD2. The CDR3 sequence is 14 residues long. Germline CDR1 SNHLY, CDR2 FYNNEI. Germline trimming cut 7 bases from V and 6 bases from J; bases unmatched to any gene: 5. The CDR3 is CASIGTSGGNEQFF. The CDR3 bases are TGTGCCAGCATCGGGACTAGCGGAGGCAATGAGCAGTTCTTC.

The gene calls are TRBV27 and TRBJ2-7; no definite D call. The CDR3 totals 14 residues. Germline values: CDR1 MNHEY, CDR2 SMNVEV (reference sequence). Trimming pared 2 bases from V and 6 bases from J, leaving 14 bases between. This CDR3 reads CASSLSVSISEQYF. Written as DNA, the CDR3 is TGTGCCAGCAGTTTAAGCGTCTCAATCTCCGAGCAGTACTTC.